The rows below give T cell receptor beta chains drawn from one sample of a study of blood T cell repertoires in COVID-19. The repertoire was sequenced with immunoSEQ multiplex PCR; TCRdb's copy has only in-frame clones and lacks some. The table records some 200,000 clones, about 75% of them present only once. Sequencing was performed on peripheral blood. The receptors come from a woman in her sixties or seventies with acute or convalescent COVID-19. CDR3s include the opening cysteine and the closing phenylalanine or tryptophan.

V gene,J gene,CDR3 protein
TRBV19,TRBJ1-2,CASSGGTGTYGYTF
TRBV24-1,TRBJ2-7,CATSDGNRFGEQYF
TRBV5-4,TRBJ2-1,CASSFPPSGSGNEQFF
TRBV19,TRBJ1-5,CASSTVDRGDQPQHF
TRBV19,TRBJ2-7,CASSIIGQGYEQYF
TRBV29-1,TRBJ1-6,CSVIDQAVGTLHF
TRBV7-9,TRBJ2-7,CASSALAGEEQYF
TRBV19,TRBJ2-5,CASTPGGAGQETQYF
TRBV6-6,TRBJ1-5,CASSAPDQPQHF
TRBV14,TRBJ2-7,CASSQRREPTYEQYF
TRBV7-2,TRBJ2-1,CASSLAPGLAGGQGRNEQFF